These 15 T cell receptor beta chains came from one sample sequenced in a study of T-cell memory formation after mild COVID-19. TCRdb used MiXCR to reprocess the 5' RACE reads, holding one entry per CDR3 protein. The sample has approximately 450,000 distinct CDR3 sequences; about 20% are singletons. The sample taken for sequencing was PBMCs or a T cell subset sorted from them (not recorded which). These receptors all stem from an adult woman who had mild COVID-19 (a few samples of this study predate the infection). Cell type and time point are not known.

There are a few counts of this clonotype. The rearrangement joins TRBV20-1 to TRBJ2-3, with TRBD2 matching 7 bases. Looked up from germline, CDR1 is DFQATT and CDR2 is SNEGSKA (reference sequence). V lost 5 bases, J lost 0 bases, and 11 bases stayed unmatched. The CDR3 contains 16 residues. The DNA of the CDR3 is TGCAGTGCTCTAACGGGGGGAATATCTAGCACAGATACGCAGTATTTT. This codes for CSALTGGISSTDTQYF.

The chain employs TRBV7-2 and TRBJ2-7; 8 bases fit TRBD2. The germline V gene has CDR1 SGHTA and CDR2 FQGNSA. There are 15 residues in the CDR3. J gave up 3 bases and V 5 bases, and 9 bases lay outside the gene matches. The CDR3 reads CASSPSGGPFYEQYF. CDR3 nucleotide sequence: TGTGCCAGCAGCCCAAGCGGGGGCCCATTCTACGAGCAGTACTTC.

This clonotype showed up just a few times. The CDR3 spells CASSSGTGRVNEQFF. The CDR3 region has the DNA TGCGCCAGCAGCTCGGGGACAGGGAGGGTCAATGAGCAGTTCTTC. V and J are TRBV5-1 and TRBJ2-1; 9 bases agree with TRBD1. The CDR3 is 15 residues long. Germline CDR1 and CDR2: SGHRS and YFSETQ. V lost 3 bases and J lost 6; bases outside the gene matches: 7.

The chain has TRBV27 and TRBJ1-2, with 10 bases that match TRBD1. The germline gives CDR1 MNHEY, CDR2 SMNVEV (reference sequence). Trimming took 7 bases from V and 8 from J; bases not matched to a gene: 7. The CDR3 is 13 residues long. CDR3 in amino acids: CASNPTGGGGYTF. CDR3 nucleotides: TGTGCCAGCAATCCGACAGGGGGCGGCGGCTACACCTTC.

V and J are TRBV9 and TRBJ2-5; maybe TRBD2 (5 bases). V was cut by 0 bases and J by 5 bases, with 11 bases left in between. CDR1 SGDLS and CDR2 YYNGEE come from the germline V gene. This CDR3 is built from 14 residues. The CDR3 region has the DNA TGTGCCAGCAGCGTAGCAGATAGCGTGGAGACCCAGTACTTC. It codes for CASSVADSVETQYF.

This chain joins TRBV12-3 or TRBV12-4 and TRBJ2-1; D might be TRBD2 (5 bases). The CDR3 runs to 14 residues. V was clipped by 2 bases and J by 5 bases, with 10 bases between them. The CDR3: CASSLTRYNNEQFF. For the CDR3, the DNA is TGTGCCAGCAGTTTAACTAGGTATAACAATGAGCAGTTCTTC.

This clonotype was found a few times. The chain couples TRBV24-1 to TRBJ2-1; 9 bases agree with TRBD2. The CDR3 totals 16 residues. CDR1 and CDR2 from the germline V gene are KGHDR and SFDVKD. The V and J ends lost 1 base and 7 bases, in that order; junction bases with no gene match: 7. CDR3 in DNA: TGTGCCACCAGTGATTTTGGTGCTAGCGGGAAAAATGAGCAGTTCTTC. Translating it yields CATSDFGASGKNEQFF.

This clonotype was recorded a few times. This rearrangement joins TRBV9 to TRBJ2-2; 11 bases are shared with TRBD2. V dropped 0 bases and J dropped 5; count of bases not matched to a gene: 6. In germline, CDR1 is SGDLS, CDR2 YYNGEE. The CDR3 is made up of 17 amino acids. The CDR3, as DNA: TGTGCCAGCAGCGTAGGCATAGCGGGAGGGCGGACCGGGGAGCTGTTTTTT. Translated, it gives CASSVGIAGGRTGELFF.

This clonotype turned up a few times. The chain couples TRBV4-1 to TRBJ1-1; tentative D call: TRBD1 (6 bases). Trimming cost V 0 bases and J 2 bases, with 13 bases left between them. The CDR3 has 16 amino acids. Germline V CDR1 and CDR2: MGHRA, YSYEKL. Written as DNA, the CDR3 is TGCGCCAGCAGCCAAGAGTCAGGGGCGCTAAACACTGAAGCTTTCTTT. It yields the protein CASSQESGALNTEAFF.

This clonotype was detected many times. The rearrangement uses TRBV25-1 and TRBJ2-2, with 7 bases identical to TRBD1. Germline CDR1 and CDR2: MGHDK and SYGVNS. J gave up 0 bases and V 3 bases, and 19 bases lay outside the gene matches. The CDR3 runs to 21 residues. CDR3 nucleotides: TGTGCCAGCAGTGACCTTCGGTCCGGGGTCCTACAGGGGACGAACACCGGGGAGCTGTTTTTT. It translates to CASSDLRSGVLQGTNTGELFF.

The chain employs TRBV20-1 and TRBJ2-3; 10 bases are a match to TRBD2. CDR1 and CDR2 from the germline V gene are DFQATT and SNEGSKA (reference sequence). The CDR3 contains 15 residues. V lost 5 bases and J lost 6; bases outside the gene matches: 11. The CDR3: CSASLVAGGVDTQYF. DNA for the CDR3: TGCAGTGCTTCTCTCGTAGCGGGAGGAGTGGATACGCAGTATTTT.

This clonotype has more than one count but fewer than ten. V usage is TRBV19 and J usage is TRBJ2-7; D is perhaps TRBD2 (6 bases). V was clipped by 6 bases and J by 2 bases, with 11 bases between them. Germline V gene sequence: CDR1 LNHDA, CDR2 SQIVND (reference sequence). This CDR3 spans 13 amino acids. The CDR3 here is CASRDRGTYEQYF. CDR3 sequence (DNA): TGTGCCAGTAGGGACCGGGGGACCTACGAGCAGTACTTC.

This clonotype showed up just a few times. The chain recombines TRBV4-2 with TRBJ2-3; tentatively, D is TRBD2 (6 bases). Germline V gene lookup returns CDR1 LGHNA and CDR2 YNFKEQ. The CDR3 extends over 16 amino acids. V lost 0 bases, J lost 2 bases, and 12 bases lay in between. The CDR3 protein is CASSQDLGGPTDTQYF. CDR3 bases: TGTGCCAGCAGCCAAGATCTGGGAGGTCCCACAGATACGCAGTATTTT.

The CDR3 loop reads CASSVGSGPNEQFF. Written as DNA, the CDR3 is TGTGCCAGCAGCGTAGGCTCAGGGCCCAATGAGCAGTTCTTC. The J gene is TRBJ2-1, the V gene TRBV9; TRBD1 is a possible D gene (5 bases). CDR3 length equals 14 residues. V lost 0 bases and J 6 bases, leaving 10 bases between the germline ends. Germline V lookup: CDR1 SGDLS, CDR2 YYNGEE.

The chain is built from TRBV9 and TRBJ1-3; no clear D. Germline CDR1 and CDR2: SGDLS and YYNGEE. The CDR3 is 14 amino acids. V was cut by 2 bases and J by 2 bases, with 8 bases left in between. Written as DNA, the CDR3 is TGTGCCAGCAGCGTGGGTTTCGCTGGAAACACCATATATTTT. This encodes CASSVGFAGNTIYF. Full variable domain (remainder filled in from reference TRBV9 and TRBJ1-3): DSGVTQTPKHLITATGQRVTLRCSPRSGDLSVYWYQQSLDQGLQFLIQYYNGEERAKGNILERFSAQQFPDLHSELNLSSLELGDSALYFCASSVGFAGNTIYFGEGSWLTVV.